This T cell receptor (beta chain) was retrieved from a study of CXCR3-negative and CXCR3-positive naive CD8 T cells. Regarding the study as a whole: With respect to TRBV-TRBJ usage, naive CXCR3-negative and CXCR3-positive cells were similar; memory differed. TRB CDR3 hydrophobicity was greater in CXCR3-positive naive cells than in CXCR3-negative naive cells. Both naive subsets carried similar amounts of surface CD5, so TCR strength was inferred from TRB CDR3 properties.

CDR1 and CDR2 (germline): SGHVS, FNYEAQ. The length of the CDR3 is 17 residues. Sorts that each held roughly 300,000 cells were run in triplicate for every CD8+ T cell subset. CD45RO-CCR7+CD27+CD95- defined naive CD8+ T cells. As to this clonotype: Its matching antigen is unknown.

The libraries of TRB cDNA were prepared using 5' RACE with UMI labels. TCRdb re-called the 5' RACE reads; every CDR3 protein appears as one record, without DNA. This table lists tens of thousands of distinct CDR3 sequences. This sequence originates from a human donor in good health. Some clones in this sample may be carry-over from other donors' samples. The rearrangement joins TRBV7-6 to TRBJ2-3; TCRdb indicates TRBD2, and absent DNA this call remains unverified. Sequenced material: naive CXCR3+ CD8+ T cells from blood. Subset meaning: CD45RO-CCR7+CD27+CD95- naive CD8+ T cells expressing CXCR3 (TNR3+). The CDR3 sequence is CASSLATAGGNTDTQYF.